Reported below is one TCR beta chain. Its specific antigen is unknown. In this CDR3 the conserved last residue, phenylalanine or tryptophan, is missing, so a read error is likely. This beta chain is an unintended read in a library built for alpha chains; its size means little. The library was obtained by 5' RACE. Reads for this sample came from a NextSeq 500. The TCR library protocol attached a unique molecular identifier to each TCR cDNA molecule to allow correction of PCR and sequencing errors. From the authors' description of their analysis: TCR identification, UMI-based error correction and CDR3 extraction were all carried out with Decombinator tools. TCRs above a frequency of 2 per 1,000, corresponding to the top 1% of the tumor frequency distribution, were defined as expanded. Expanded tumor TCRs statistically deemed absent (corrected P<0.05) from at least one tumor region were classed as regional, and all other expanded tumor TCRs were classed as ubiquitous. Each repertoire was subsampled 100 times to 5,000 TCRs, after which Renyi diversity was computed with the R vegan package. To build CDR3 similarity networks, amino acid triplet string-kernel similarity was used, and CDR3s were connected when their pairwise similarity was above 0.82. TCRdb cleaned the public reads at Q25 with fastp, built clones with MiXCR and kept in-frame beta chains. Records with the same CDR3 protein are collapsed into one entry carrying the most frequent genes and DNA. The V and J calls here are based on TCRdb, not the publication. A total of fewer than 9,000 distinct CDR3 sequences appear in this sample, roughly 7% of them only once. The biggest ten clones account for roughly a sixth of the sample.

This specimen belongs to a study of spatial heterogeneity in lung cancer (dated by TCRdb to the late 2010s). Concerning the study at large: More beta-chain than alpha-chain transcripts were consistently detected, likely reflecting higher beta-chain transcript abundance. At surgery, some 200 tumor regions, 61 to 75 matched nontumor lung samples and 56 PBMC samples were TCR-sequenced for both alpha and beta chains. In tumor regions, TCR transcript counts showed a strong correlation with a T cell transcriptional module score derived from matched bulk RNA-seq. The study quantitatively compared TCR alpha and beta repertoires across multiple tumor regions, matched nontumor lung and blood in non-small cell lung cancer. In the raw uncorrected reads, each unique combination of TCR and UMI appeared more than ten times on average. Nonsynonymous mutation counts, determined by whole-exome sequencing of tumor tissue, were related to TCR repertoire features.

The CDR3 is 12 residues long, counting both termini. Here the CDR3 DNA is all that survives: 36 bases in frame from base 1. Trimming takes 4 bases from V and 6 bases from J, and the germline ends sit 10 bases apart. CDR1 GTSNPN and CDR2 SVGIG are derived from the germline V gene (reference sequence). Study-wide conclusions, independent of this receptor: Counts of ubiquitous and regional expanded TCRs were found to correlate with counts of ubiquitous and regional nonsynonymous mutations, respectively. Additional single-cell paired TCR alpha and beta sequencing was considered necessary to confirm, at a functional level, the hypothesis that regional TCRs recognize regional mutations. TCR-seq coverage of tumor T cells was estimated at only approximately 7% for alpha chains and about 14% for beta chains. A correlation was observed between the number of expanded intratumoral alpha and beta TCRs and the tumor nonsynonymous mutation count.

Read against the paper, the sample's time point label means: sample taken at primary tumor resection. Samples were obtained from roughly 72 patients with early-stage, untreated non-small cell lung cancer from the lung TRACERx cohort. Without any cell sorting, TCR sequencing was performed on whole RNA extracted either from tumor and nontumor lung tissue or from cryopreserved PBMC samples. Only patients for whom sufficient RNA was available from at least two tumor regions were selected for TCR sequencing. Tumor and adjacent nontumor lung specimens were reviewed by a lung pathologist before selection.

This chain is built from TRBV30 and TRBJ2-1, with the D gene not confidently named. This sample comprised lung tumor tissue, obtained at surgery. The clonotype was recovered from a female donor with early-stage non-small cell lung cancer. The nucleotides read TGTGCCTGGAAGTTGGGCCTCAATGAGCAGTTCTCC. Its protein reads: CAWKLGLNEQFS.